A single sample is the source of the 29 T cell receptor beta chains below, sequenced in a study of T cells in Graves' hyperthyroidism and ophthalmopathy. From RNA transcripts, TCR beta CDR3 regions were amplified. Using the HTBI primer set, a first-round RT-PCR was run on the TCR CDR3. TCRdb independently ran MiXCR on the multiplex PCR reads; one entry per CDR3 protein. The sample consists of about 600,000 distinct CDR3 sequences, 16% of them appearing once. The sample consisted of blood. The origin of the receptors is a middle-aged woman with Graves' ophthalmopathy.

This clonotype occurred a few times. This chain uses TRBV10-3 with TRBJ1-2, with 10 bases lining up with TRBD1. J was trimmed by 5 bases and V by 3 bases; bases with no gene match: 6. The CDR3 runs 15 residues. The germline V gene has CDR1 ENHRY and CDR2 SYGVKD. The CDR3 is CAISDRDRGVYGYTF. The DNA of the CDR3 is TGTGCCATCAGTGATCGGGACAGGGGTGTGTATGGCTACACCTTC.

This clonotype was picked up many times. The rearrangement links TRBV5-1 to TRBJ2-1, with 8 positions matching TRBD2. CDR1 is SGHRS and CDR2 is YFSETQ in the germline V gene. Losses at the gene ends were 5 bases for V and 5 bases for J; bases not matched to a gene: 3. The CDR3 sequence is 13 residues long. The chain's CDR3 is CASRLAANNEQFF. In DNA, the CDR3 is TGCGCCAGCAGACTAGCGGCGAACAATGAGCAGTTCTTC.

Concerning this clonotype: One end of the junction varies from germline; a read error may be responsible. The chain carries TRBV6-1 and TRBJ2-3; 12 bases are a match to TRBD2. Germline V gives CDR1 MNHNS, CDR2 SASEGT. This CDR3 has 17 residues. The CDR3 sequence: CASSELAGGVGTETQYF. Here the CDR3 DNA reads TGTGCCAGCAGTGAACTAGCGGGAGGGGTAGGCACAGAGACGCAGTATTTT.

This clonotype was observed at least ten times. CDR3 bases: TGTGCCAGCTCATCGGACAGGCAAACCGTCGACCACGAGCAGTACTTC. This translates into CASSSDRQTVDHEQYF. The chain joins TRBV18 to TRBJ2-7; 7 positions agree with TRBD1. Germline V gives CDR1 KGHSH, CDR2 LQKENI. The trim removed 5 bases at V and 5 bases at J, leaving 15 bases unmatched. The CDR3 totals 16 residues.

This chain links TRBV5-1 with TRBJ2-3; D is tentatively TRBD1 or TRBD2 (6 bases each). The CDR3 totals 17 residues. V was clipped by 4 bases and J by 1 base, with 19 bases between them. Germline-derived CDR1 and CDR2 are SGHRS and YFSETQ. This CDR3 reads CASSARRGLSGTDTQYF. The CDR3, as DNA: TGCGCCAGCAGCGCTCGCCGGGGGCTAAGCGGCACAGATACGCAGTATTTT.

This clonotype was observed at least ten times. The chain couples TRBV13 to TRBJ2-3, with D unresolved. Trimming left V 4 bases short and J 5 bases short, with 10 bases between. Germline V CDR1 and CDR2: PRHDT, FYEKMQ (reference sequence). The CDR3 has 13 residues. The CDR3 spells CASSSNSLDTQYF. DNA of the CDR3: TGTGCCAGCAGCTCGAACAGCCTAGATACGCAGTATTTT. Full variable domain (outside the CDR3, taken from reference TRBV13 and TRBJ2-3): AAGVIQSPRHLIKEKRETATLKCYPIPRHDTVYWYQQGPGQDPQFLISFYEKMQSDKGSIPDRFSAQQFSDYHSELNMSSLELGDSALYFCASSSNSLDTQYFGPGTRLTVL.

In its sample, this clonotype was seen a few times. The chain employs TRBV14 and TRBJ2-2; no reliable D call. V lost 4 bases and J 4 bases, leaving 7 bases between the germline ends. Germline loops: CDR1 SGHDN, CDR2 FVKESK. The CDR3 length is 13 residues. The chain's CDR3 is CASSPVATGELFF. DNA for the CDR3: TGTGCCAGCAGCCCAGTGGCCACCGGGGAGCTGTTTTTT.

The genes are TRBV6-1 and TRBJ1-2; D unresolved. The CDR3 has 15 amino acids. Germline V lookup: CDR1 MNHNS, CDR2 SASEGT. Trimming removed 1 base at V and 5 bases at J, with 14 bases between. CDR3 loop: CASSEGPGRWYGYTF. CDR3 in DNA: TGTGCCAGCAGTGAAGGTCCGGGTCGTTGGTATGGCTACACCTTC.

The chain combines TRBV7-3 with TRBJ2-2; D is uncertain. V was cut by 5 bases and J by 3 bases, with 4 bases left in between. Looked up from germline, CDR1 is SGHTA and CDR2 is FQGTGA. The CDR3 contains 12 residues. CDR3 coding DNA: TGTGCCAGCAGCAAATACACCGGGGAGCTGTTTTTT. Amino acids: CASSKYTGELFF.

This clonotype was seen more than once but under ten times. V is TRBV7-9 and J is TRBJ2-3; either TRBD1 or TRBD2 may fit D (5 bases each). The CDR3 length is 15 residues. V dropped 1 base and J dropped 4 bases, with 12 bases sitting between them. Germline values: CDR1 SEHNR, CDR2 FQNEAQ (reference sequence). The CDR3 region has the DNA TGTGCCAGCAGCTTAGTTGTGGGGGTGGCAGATACGCAGTATTTT. As protein: CASSLVVGVADTQYF.

CDR3 coding DNA: TGCGCCAGCAGTGAGAACAGGGCTAATGAAAAACTGTTTTTT. Its translation is CASSENRANEKLFF. The chain links TRBV10-2 to TRBJ1-4; D perhaps matches TRBD1 (6 bases). This CDR3 has 14 amino acids. Deletions cut 2 bases from V and 3 bases from J, with 7 bases between. Per the germline V gene, CDR1 is WSHSY and CDR2 is SAAADI.

At least ten counts were recorded for this clonotype. This chain uses TRBV28 with TRBJ2-1, with D hard to call. Trimming cost V 7 bases and J 5 bases, with 6 bases left between them. Germline assignment: CDR1 MDHEN and CDR2 SYDVKM. The CDR3 sequence is 11 residues long. The CDR3 spells CASIRDNEQFF. CDR3 DNA sequence: TGTGCCAGCATAAGGGACAATGAGCAGTTCTTC.

For this clonotype: This could be a read error, since a much larger clone is one nucleotide away. The chain has TRBV5-1 and TRBJ1-1; TRBD1 matches at 9 bases. There are 13 residues in the CDR3. Germline assignment: CDR1 SGHRS and CDR2 YFSETQ. The CDR3 reads CPSSDRGGAEAFF. CDR3 sequence (DNA): TGCCCCAGCAGCGACAGGGGGGGGGCTGAAGCTTTCTTT.

Concerning this clonotype: Sequence at one end of the junction differs from germline and may be a read error. The V and J genes are TRBV29-1 and TRBJ1-1; D is perhaps TRBD1 (6 bases). Germline CDR1 and CDR2: SQVTM and ANQGSEA. This CDR3 contains 15 residues. The CDR3 DNA is TGCAGCGTTCGGGGAGACAGGCCTTTGAACACGGAAGCTTTCTTT. The encoded protein is CSVRGDRPLNTEAFF. The full variable domain, with the rest looked up from reference TRBV29-1 and TRBJ1-1, is SAVISQKPSRDICQRGTSLTIQCQVDSQVTMMFWYRQQPGQSLTLIATANQGSEATYESGFVIDKFPISRPNLTFSTLTVSNMSPEDSSIYLCSVRGDRPLNTEAFFGQGTRLTVV.

In its sample, this clonotype was seen many times. The V call is TRBV20-1, the J call TRBJ2-5; D remains ambiguous. V was clipped by 6 bases and J by 2 bases, with 13 bases between them. CDR3 length: 13 residues. The germline gives CDR1 DFQATT, CDR2 SNEGSKA (reference sequence). Here the CDR3 DNA reads TGCAGTGCCCTCGGGCGTCGACAAGAGACCCAGTACTTC. Translated, it gives CSALGRRQETQYF.

This clonotype was recorded many times. The chain couples TRBV3-1 to TRBJ1-1; D is undetermined. The germline gives CDR1 LGHDT, CDR2 YNNKEL (reference sequence). The CDR3 covers 17 residues. V was clipped by 2 bases and J by 0 bases, with 16 bases between them. The CDR3 sequence: CASSQRSSGLMNTEAFF. CDR3 in DNA: TGTGCCAGCAGCCAACGATCCTCCGGGCTTATGAACACTGAAGCTTTCTTT.

This clonotype occurred many times. The J gene is TRBJ2-5, the V gene TRBV7-9, with D uncertain. The CDR3 loop spans 13 amino acids. Germline V gene lookup returns CDR1 SEHNR and CDR2 FQNEAQ (reference sequence). V was cut by 1 base and J by 6 bases, with 9 bases left in between. CDR3 sequence reads: CASSLDGVQTQYF. CDR3 bases: TGTGCCAGCAGCTTAGATGGGGTGCAGACCCAGTACTTC. The whole variable domain, remainder taken from reference TRBV7-9 and TRBJ2-5, is DTGVSQNPRHKITKRGQNVTFRCDPISEHNRLYWYRQTLGQGPEFLTYFQNEAQLEKSRLLSDRFSAERPKGSFSTLEIQRTEQGDSAMYLCASSLDGVQTQYFGPGTRLLVL.

This clonotype was detected a few times. The chain recombines TRBV5-4 with TRBJ1-4; TRBD1 agrees at 8 bases. The CDR3 loop spans 20 amino acids. V lost 1 base, J lost 7 bases, and 21 bases stayed unmatched. Germline assignment: CDR1 SGHNT and CDR2 YYREEE (reference sequence). The CDR3 coding sequence is TGTGCCAGCAGCTTGAGAAGACAGGGGTTCGGTAATGTTGGTACTGAAAAACTGTTTTTT. Translated: CASSLRRQGFGNVGTEKLFF.

This clonotype was picked up many times. V usage is TRBV7-8 and J usage is TRBJ2-3; 10 bases align to TRBD2. Losses at the gene ends were 4 bases for V and 3 bases for J; bases not matched to a gene: 7. The CDR3 runs 16 residues. Germline V gives CDR1 SGHVS, CDR2 FQNEAQ. CDR3 in amino acids: CASSSSGGVSTDTQYF. CDR3 bases: TGTGCCAGCAGCTCCAGCGGGGGGGTTTCTACAGATACGCAGTATTTT.

This clonotype has ten or more counts. J is TRBJ2-1 and V is TRBV28, with D possibly matching TRBD2 (5 bases). From germline, CDR1 is MDHEN and CDR2 SYDVKM. The V end was cut by 7 bases, the J end by 7 bases, with 14 bases between. CDR3 length equals 13 residues. CDR3 DNA sequence: TGTGCCAGCAACACAGAGGAGCGGAATGAGCAGTTCTTC. Translated: CASNTEERNEQFF.

V and J are TRBV28 and TRBJ1-1; tentative D call: TRBD1 (5 bases). The CDR3 runs to 12 residues. V was clipped by 4 bases and J by 14 bases, with 17 bases between them. CDR1 is MDHEN and CDR2 is SYDVKM in the germline V gene. The CDR3 nucleotides read TGTGCCAGCAGTTCCGGGCGACAGAGTCCCTTCTTT. Encoded protein: CASSSGRQSPFF.

This clonotype came up many times. The chain employs TRBV6-1 and TRBJ2-1; tentatively, D is TRBD1 (6 bases). The CDR3 covers 15 residues. Deletions cut 6 bases from V and 5 bases from J, with 17 bases between. CDR1 and CDR2 (germline): MNHNS, SASEGT. Written as DNA, the CDR3 is TGTGCCAGCAGGCGCCGTAGTGGGGGCAACAATGAGCAGTTCTTC. It translates to CASRRRSGGNNEQFF.

V is TRBV3-1 and J is TRBJ2-3; 14 nucleotides match TRBD2. Germline CDR1 is LGHDT and CDR2 is YNNKEL (reference sequence). This CDR3 contains 20 residues. Trimming took 1 base from V and 1 from J; bases not matched to a gene: 10. The DNA for the CDR3 is TGTGCCAGCAGCCAAGGAGGTTTCCCGGGACTAGCGGGAGGCACAGATACGCAGTATTTT. This sequence encodes CASSQGGFPGLAGGTDTQYF.

This clonotype was detected a few times. The gene calls are TRBV6-1 and TRBJ2-3, with D possibly TRBD2 on 5 matching bases. CDR1 and CDR2 from the germline V gene are MNHNS and SASEGT. V shed 11 bases and J shed 2 bases, with 11 bases lying between them. The CDR3 consists of 12 residues. The CDR3 DNA is TGTGCCGCACGGGGTATCACAGATACGCAGTATTTT. It specifies CAARGITDTQYF.

This clonotype was seen ten or more times. The chain links TRBV7-3 to TRBJ2-2, with 9 bases that match TRBD1. V trimming: 3 bases; J trimming: 0 bases; junction bases outside the gene matches: 2. This CDR3 comprises 16 residues. Germline assignment: CDR1 SGHTA and CDR2 FQGTGA. The CDR3 bases are TGTGCCAGCAGCTTTGGGACAGGGTCGAACACCGGGGAGCTGTTTTTT. Translating it yields CASSFGTGSNTGELFF.

This clonotype was detected ten times or more. The gene calls are TRBV29-1 and TRBJ2-3; D is possibly TRBD1 (5 bases). Trimming left V 7 bases short and J 4 bases short, with 12 bases between. The CDR3 spans 12 residues. Germline CDR1 is SQVTM and CDR2 is ANQGSEA. The DNA of the CDR3 is TGCAGCGCCCCAGGGTGGCCAGATACGCAGTATTTT. This translates into CSAPGWPDTQYF.

The table lists this clonotype with a few counts. The gene calls are TRBV20-1 and TRBJ1-2; D may be TRBD1 (5 bases). Germline V gene sequence: CDR1 DFQATT, CDR2 SNEGSKA (reference sequence). V lost 1 base and J 6 bases, leaving 21 bases between the germline ends. CDR3 size: 16 residues. CDR3 coding DNA: TGCAGTGCTAGAGGGGGCTACGTCACGGCTAGGGATGGCTACACCTTC. This encodes CSARGGYVTARDGYTF.

This clonotype has at least ten counts. V gene TRBV7-8 combines with J gene TRBJ2-1, with TRBD2 matching 7 bases. The ends lost 6 bases at V and 5 bases at J; junction bases unmatched: 10. Germline loops: CDR1 SGHVS, CDR2 FQNEAQ. The CDR3 consists of 15 residues. In nucleotides, the CDR3 is TGTGCCAGCAGGGTGCGGGGGTTCGGCGACAATGAGCAGTTCTTC. This translates into CASRVRGFGDNEQFF.

This clonotype has a handful of counts. This rearrangement joins TRBV20-1 to TRBJ2-5, with D tentatively TRBD2 (5 bases). The CDR3 is 11 residues long. V shed 7 bases and J shed 5 bases, with 11 bases lying between them. Germline V gene lookup returns CDR1 DFQATT and CDR2 SNEGSKA (reference sequence). The CDR3 here is CSVSPGETQYF. CDR3 sequence (DNA): TGCAGTGTCAGCCCGGGGGAGACCCAGTACTTC.